This section outlines one TCR beta chain sequence together with its context. This specimen belongs to a study of T cells in localized non-small cell lung cancer. TCRdb's copy holds only in-frame clones and misses some; the assay was immunoSEQ multiplex PCR. The sample carries 130,000 or so clones, approximately 88% recorded once. Trimming left V 3 bases short and J 8 bases short, with 20 bases between. This CDR3 is built from 16 residues. CDR1 MDHEN and CDR2 SYDVKM come from the germline V gene. This receptor was taken from a female donor older than 55 with stage I lung adenocarcinoma. The source was peripheral blood, collected before any cancer treatment. This sequence joins TRBV28 and TRBJ2-1; weak D call: TRBD2 (6 bases). CDR3 sequence (DNA): TGTGCCAGCAGTTTTTGGGCTAGCGTGAATTACTATGAGCAGTTCTTC. Residues: CASSFWASVNYYEQFF.